This T cell receptor beta chain appears in the sequencing data of a study of blood T cell repertoires in COVID-19. On the study more broadly: Both acute and convalescent COVID-19 samples were obtained from the United States, Italy and Spain. The cDNA or gDNA used as material had been derived from T cells, B-cell-depleted T cells, or PBMCs.

The V gene's germline CDR1 is WSHSY and CDR2 SAAADI. V lost 3 bases and J lost 5; bases outside the gene matches: 7. CDR3 length: 15 residues. Using immunoSEQ multiplex PCR, the repertoire was profiled, and TCRdb retains in-frame clones only, with some absent. The sample shows some 77,000 clones, around 89% of them seen only once. The rearrangement joins TRBV10-2 to TRBJ2-7; 10 nucleotides match TRBD2. Sequencing input: peripheral blood. The clonotype comes from a woman of 80 years or more with active or convalescent COVID-19. For the CDR3, the DNA is TGCGCCAGCAGTGAAACAGCGGGAGGGCCCGACGAGCAGTACTTC. This codes for CASSETAGGPDEQYF.